The next 25 T cell receptor beta chains were all read from a single sample in a study of blood T cell repertoires in COVID-19. TCRdb keeps only in-frame clones here, not all; method: immunoSEQ multiplex PCR. Here the sample spans just over 300,000 clones, 65% to 90% being singletons. The sequenced sample was PBMCs or T cells enriched from blood (not recorded which). The origin of the receptors is a man aged 25 to 40 who had recovered from COVID-19.

The V and J genes are TRBV19 and TRBJ1-5; no definite D call. Deletions cut 0 bases from V and 0 bases from J, with 6 bases between. Germline loops: CDR1 LNHDA, CDR2 SQIVND (reference sequence). This CDR3 region has 15 residues. CDR3 in DNA: TGTGCCAGTAGTATAGATACAGATAGCAATCAGCCCCAGCATTTT. This sequence encodes CASSIDTDSNQPQHF.

The V call is TRBV6-5, the J call TRBJ1-6, with TRBD1 matching 7 bases. The CDR3 covers 12 residues. The J segment lost 15 bases and the V segment lost 5 bases, leaving 7 bases of the junction unmatched. The germline CDR1 and CDR2 sequences are MNHEY and SVGAGI. DNA of the CDR3: TGTGCCAGCAGTCCCCAGGGGGTCAACCTCCACTTT. Translating it yields CASSPQGVNLHF.

This clone was picked up many times. The chain employs TRBV2 and TRBJ1-1; 11 nucleotides agree with TRBD1. Germline CDR1 SNHLY, CDR2 FYNNEI. J lost 3 bases, V lost 2 bases, and 8 bases had no gene match. CDR3 length: 17 amino acids. The CDR3 loop reads CASSEYPPGQGDTEAFF. In nucleotides, the CDR3 is TGTGCCAGCAGTGAATACCCCCCGGGACAGGGGGACACTGAAGCTTTCTTT.

The rearrangement uses TRBV14 and TRBJ2-1, with D perhaps matching TRBD1 (6 bases). Trimming took 5 bases from V and 5 from J, leaving 16 bases between them. Germline V gene data show CDR1 as SGHDN and CDR2 as FVKESK. The CDR3 extends over 15 amino acids. The CDR3 sequence is CASSFLGAGDNEQFF. CDR3 nucleotides: TGTGCCAGCAGCTTCTTGGGGGCCGGGGACAATGAGCAGTTCTTC.

A single count supports this clone. The V call is TRBV5-3, the J call TRBJ1-5; the match to TRBD1 covers 11 bases. TRBV5-3 is assigned to the ORF class and has an uncertain function. Trimming took 8 bases from V and 3 from J; bases not matched to a gene: 13. This CDR3 comprises 17 residues. The CDR3 protein is CARGPDRGRIYNQPQHF. In DNA, the CDR3 is TGTGCCAGGGGGCCGGACAGGGGGCGAATTTACAATCAGCCCCAGCATTTT.

V and J are TRBV7-2 and TRBJ1-2, with D tentatively TRBD1 (6 bases). Germline values: CDR1 SGHTA, CDR2 FQGNSA. Trimming shortened V by 2 bases and J by 8 bases, and 15 bases separated the two germline ends. The length of the CDR3 is 14 residues. The CDR3: CASSLSGGVGGYTF. CDR3 sequence (DNA): TGTGCCAGCAGCTTAAGTGGGGGCGTAGGGGGCTACACCTTC.

The rearrangement joins TRBV19 to TRBJ1-2; 12 bases agree with TRBD1. Germline V gene data show CDR1 as LNHDA and CDR2 as SQIVND (reference sequence). CDR3 length: 16 amino acids. Unmatched junction bases numbered 10, after V lost 5 bases and J lost 6 bases. Here the CDR3 reads CASSAGTGGYIDGYTF. As DNA, the CDR3 is TGTGCCAGTAGTGCCGGGACAGGGGGCTATATCGATGGCTACACCTTC.

The chain joins TRBV19 to TRBJ1-2; 8 positions match TRBD1. The CDR3 contains 14 residues. The trim removed 1 base at V and 8 bases at J, leaving 6 bases unmatched. From germline, CDR1 is LNHDA and CDR2 SQIVND (reference sequence). DNA for the CDR3: TGTGCCAGTAGTATAGCCTCCGGGACAGGCGGCTACACCTTC. Amino acids: CASSIASGTGGYTF.

V is TRBV7-8 and J is TRBJ2-5; 9 positions agree with TRBD2. V shed 2 bases and J 3 bases; nucleotides not matched to a gene: 4. Per germline, CDR1 SGHVS and CDR2 FQNEAQ. This CDR3 contains 15 residues. CDR3 in DNA: TGTGCCAGCAGCTTATATCTAGCGGGGAAAGAGACCCAGTACTTC. Protein product: CASSLYLAGKETQYF. The whole variable domain, remainder taken from reference TRBV7-8 and TRBJ2-5, is GAGVSQSPRYKVAKRGQDVALRCDPISGHVSLFWYQQALGQGPEFLTYFQNEAQLDKSGLPSDRFFAERPEGSVSTLKIQRTQQEDSAVYLCASSLYLAGKETQYFGPGTRLLVL.

This clone occurred once. The sample holds other DNA sequences that translate to the same CDR3. This chain links TRBV5-1 with TRBJ2-7; D is possibly TRBD1 (6 bases). The V end was cut by 1 base, the J end by 4 bases, with 9 bases between. Germline V gene sequence: CDR1 SGHRS, CDR2 YFSETQ. The CDR3 runs to 13 residues. The CDR3 coding sequence is TGCGCCAGCAGCTTGCGTCAGGGGTACGAGCAGTACTTC. Protein: CASSLRQGYEQYF.

The rearrangement joins TRBV13 to TRBJ1-1; possibly TRBD1 for D (6 bases). The CDR3 is made up of 15 amino acids. In germline, CDR1 is PRHDT, CDR2 FYEKMQ (reference sequence). The V end lost 5 bases, the J end lost 1 base, and 14 bases lay between the germline ends. CDR3 sequence: CASSPRGIGNTEAFF. In DNA form, the CDR3 reads TGTGCCAGCAGCCCTAGGGGGATCGGGAACACTGAAGCTTTCTTT.

The CDR3: CASHLRGQDYEQYF. The CDR3 nucleotides are TGTGCAAGTCACCTACGGGGACAGGACTACGAGCAGTACTTC. The chain combines TRBV12-2 with TRBJ2-7; no check of the table's D call, TRBD1, against the DNA was made. TRBV12-2 is termed a pseudogene. The CDR3 length is 14 residues.

J is TRBJ2-7 and V is TRBV5-1; no clear D. The CDR3 spans 15 residues. V was pared by 0 bases and J by 4 bases, with 14 bases between. CDR1 is SGHRS and CDR2 is YFSETQ in the germline V gene. The CDR3: CASSLELQSWYEQYF. Written as DNA, the CDR3 is TGCGCCAGCAGCTTGGAGCTACAGTCTTGGTACGAGCAGTACTTC.

This chain connects TRBV9 to TRBJ2-3; D possibly corresponds to TRBD2 (6 bases). Germline-derived CDR1 and CDR2 are SGDLS and YYNGEE. The CDR3 runs 16 residues. V gave up 0 bases and J gave up 9 bases, with 20 bases separating them. The CDR3 bases are TGTGCCAGCAGCGTAGATCAGCGGGTATCCACGGGGACGCAGTATTTT. Its protein is CASSVDQRVSTGTQYF.

The gene calls are TRBV14 and TRBJ2-1, with 13 bases matching TRBD2. Germline V gives CDR1 SGHDN, CDR2 FVKESK. V trimming: 4 bases; J trimming: 6 bases; junction bases outside the gene matches: 6. The CDR3 covers 16 residues. The CDR3 DNA reads TGTGCCAGCAGCCTGCCCGGACTAGCGGGGGCCAATGAGCAGTTCTTC. Translated, it gives CASSLPGLAGANEQFF.

This chain joins TRBV6-5 and TRBJ1-2; tentative D call: TRBD1 (5 bases). Trimming stripped 6 bases from V and 0 bases from J, with 11 bases between. Germline V gene lookup returns CDR1 MNHEY and CDR2 SVGAGI. This CDR3 has 14 amino acids. In nucleotides, the CDR3 is TGTGCCAGCAGGGGGGGGAGAGCTAACTATGGCTACACCTTC. Protein product: CASRGGRANYGYTF.

The J gene is TRBJ1-4, the V gene TRBV4-1; 8 nucleotides line up with TRBD1. V lost 1 base and J lost 7; bases outside the gene matches: 5. CDR3 length equals 15 residues. Germline V CDR1 and CDR2: MGHRA, YSYEKL. The CDR3 DNA reads as TGCGCCAGCAGCCAAGTTGGGACAGGCGCTGAAAAACTGTTTTTT. Protein: CASSQVGTGAEKLFF.

This clone was seen a handful of times. The chain links TRBV27 to TRBJ2-2; no firm D call. Germline V gene data show CDR1 as MNHEY and CDR2 as SMNVEV (reference sequence). Trimming pared 5 bases from V and 6 bases from J, leaving 10 bases between. The CDR3 sequence is 13 residues long. CDR3 in amino acids: CASSPFEAGELFF. The CDR3 DNA reads TGTGCCAGCAGTCCGTTTGAGGCCGGGGAGCTGTTTTTT.

The genes are TRBV7-8 and TRBJ1-6; 8 bases agree with TRBD1. Germline CDR1 SGHVS, CDR2 FQNEAQ. The CDR3 totals 16 residues. V shed 2 bases and J 5 bases; nucleotides not matched to a gene: 5. The CDR3 spells CASSLWRDRNNSPLHF. The CDR3 DNA sequence: TGTGCCAGCAGCTTATGGAGGGACAGGAATAATTCACCCCTCCACTTT.

This sequence joins TRBV6-5 and TRBJ2-5, with TRBD2 as a possible D gene (6 bases). Germline CDR1 and CDR2: MNHEY and SVGAGI. V was trimmed by 7 bases and J by 3 bases, leaving 12 bases between them. The CDR3 sequence is 13 residues long. The DNA of the CDR3 is TGTGCCAGCACACTAGCCAGGGAAGAGACCCAGTACTTC. Its translation is CASTLAREETQYF.

V and J are TRBV7-9 and TRBJ1-4, with D perhaps matching TRBD1 (5 bases). The V gene lost 6 bases and the J gene lost 8 bases, with 19 bases spanning the gap. Per the germline V gene, CDR1 is SEHNR and CDR2 is FQNEAQ (reference sequence). The CDR3 is made up of 15 amino acids. CDR3 protein: CASRPREDPTEKLFF. In nucleotides, the CDR3 is TGTGCCAGCAGACCCAGGGAGGACCCAACCGAAAAACTGTTTTTT.

V gene TRBV19 combines with J gene TRBJ2-1, with 9 nucleotides matching TRBD2. This CDR3 region has 16 residues. With V trimmed by 4 bases and J by 5 bases, 9 bases remained unmatched. CDR1 and CDR2 (germline): LNHDA, SQIVND (reference sequence). The chain's CDR3 is CASSSFLRGGDNEQFF. CDR3 bases: TGTGCCAGTAGTAGCTTTTTGCGGGGGGGCGACAATGAGCAGTTCTTC.

The V call is TRBV5-1, the J call TRBJ1-2; 7 bases match TRBD1. After removal of 5 bases from V and 0 bases from J, the junction contained 4 bases not matched to a gene. This CDR3 is built from 14 residues. Germline CDR1 reads SGHRS; CDR2 reads YFSETQ. CDR3 in amino acids: CASRGQHTNYGYTF. CDR3 nucleotide sequence: TGCGCCAGCAGGGGACAGCACACTAACTATGGCTACACCTTC.

V usage is TRBV10-2 and J usage is TRBJ2-4; D unclear. The germline V gene has CDR1 WSHSY and CDR2 SAAADI. The CDR3 totals 17 residues. V was shortened by 4 bases and J by 5 bases, with 21 bases between the two germline ends. Written as DNA, the CDR3 is TGCGCCAGCAGTGGGCCGCCTGAGGCTACCTTTCAAAACATTCAGTACTTC. Amino acid sequence: CASSGPPEATFQNIQYF.

The chain is built from TRBV10-2 and TRBJ2-1, with TRBD1 matching 12 bases. The germline V gene has CDR1 WSHSY and CDR2 SAAADI. The CDR3 is 18 amino acids. The junction had 8 bases not matched to a gene; V was cut back by 4 bases and J by 1 base. CDR3 loop: CASSVGQGASLSYNEQFF. CDR3 coding DNA: TGCGCCAGCAGTGTGGGACAGGGGGCATCTCTATCCTACAATGAGCAGTTCTTC.